A selection of T cell receptor beta chains follows, all from one sample in a study of identical twins. TCRdb redid the calling of the 5' RACE reads with MiXCR, one entry per CDR3 protein. The profile shows 1.5 million to 2 million distinct CDR3 sequences, roughly a third of them singletons. The sample taken for sequencing was cord blood. Receptors originate from a newborn girl in good health. The CDR3 runs from the conserved cysteine through the conserved F or W. The order of the fields is D gene, J gene, clone size, V gene, CDR3 protein, CDR3 DNA. A D gene is named only where the DNA matches it firmly. A clone size is listed for some rows: how often the clone was seen (once, few, many), or a class if it is expanded.

d_call: -
j_call: TRBJ2-7
clone_size: -
v_call: TRBV6-1
cdr3_aa: CACSIGAYEQYF
cdr3_nt: TGTGCCTGCAGCATAGGGGCCTACGAGCAGTACTTC

d_call: TRBD1
j_call: TRBJ1-2
clone_size: few
v_call: TRBV6-2/TRBV6-3
cdr3_aa: CASSSDREDSLFGYGYTF
cdr3_nt: TGTGCCAGCAGTTCGGACAGGGAGGATTCCCTTTTTGGGTATGGCTACACCTTC

d_call: TRBD2
j_call: TRBJ2-1
clone_size: -
v_call: TRBV5-1
cdr3_aa: CASSLVVAGGNNEQFF
cdr3_nt: TGCGCCAGCAGCTTGGTTGTAGCGGGGGGGAACAATGAGCAGTTCTTC

d_call: TRBD2
j_call: TRBJ2-3
clone_size: -
v_call: TRBV13
cdr3_aa: CASMGKWTSGGSDTQYF
cdr3_nt: TGTGCCAGCATGGGGAAGTGGACTAGCGGGGGCTCAGATACGCAGTATTTT

d_call: -
j_call: TRBJ1-2
clone_size: few
v_call: TRBV2
cdr3_aa: CASSEQGGRDYGYTF
cdr3_nt: TGTGCCAGCAGTGAACAGGGAGGCCGGGACTATGGCTACACCTTC

d_call: -
j_call: TRBJ1-1
clone_size: few
v_call: TRBV20-1
cdr3_aa: CSARPLGQMNTEAFF
cdr3_nt: TGCAGTGCTAGACCCCTAGGCCAGATGAACACTGAAGCTTTCTTT

d_call: -
j_call: TRBJ1-2
clone_size: -
v_call: TRBV20-1
cdr3_aa: CSARAWSYGYTF
cdr3_nt: TGCAGTGCTAGAGCATGGAGTTATGGCTACACCTTC

d_call: -
j_call: TRBJ2-1
clone_size: -
v_call: TRBV7-2
cdr3_aa: CASSLEGGFGQFF
cdr3_nt: TGTGCCAGCAGCTTAGAGGGGGGCTTTGGGCAGTTCTTC

d_call: -
j_call: TRBJ1-5
clone_size: -
v_call: TRBV10-3
cdr3_aa: CAISDYGKGQPQHF
cdr3_nt: TGTGCCATCAGTGACTACGGGAAAGGGCAGCCCCAGCATTTT

d_call: -
j_call: TRBJ1-5
clone_size: -
v_call: TRBV14
cdr3_aa: CASSQERWSNQPQHF
cdr3_nt: TGTGCCAGCAGCCAAGAAAGATGGAGCAATCAGCCCCAGCATTTT

d_call: TRBD1
j_call: TRBJ2-3
clone_size: few
v_call: TRBV5-1
cdr3_aa: CASSLASGQGADTQYF
cdr3_nt: TGCGCCAGCAGCTTGGCTTCGGGACAGGGGGCAGATACGCAGTATTTT

d_call: TRBD2
j_call: TRBJ2-7
clone_size: many
v_call: TRBV28
cdr3_aa: CASSSPLAGAFYEQYF
cdr3_nt: TGTGCCAGCAGTTCTCCACTAGCGGGAGCTTTTTACGAGCAGTACTTC

d_call: TRBD1
j_call: TRBJ1-6
clone_size: -
v_call: TRBV27
cdr3_aa: CASSPVGQGNSPLHF
cdr3_nt: TGTGCCAGCAGCCCCGTGGGACAGGGTAATTCACCCCTCCACTTT

d_call: TRBD2
j_call: TRBJ2-7
clone_size: few
v_call: TRBV24-1
cdr3_aa: CATSDLASGRSDEQYF
cdr3_nt: TGTGCCACCAGTGATTTGGCGAGCGGGAGATCGGATGAGCAGTACTTC

d_call: -
j_call: TRBJ1-1
clone_size: -
v_call: TRBV14
cdr3_aa: CASSQDLGRIPTEAFF
cdr3_nt: TGTGCCAGCAGCCAAGATCTTGGCAGGATCCCCACTGAAGCTTTCTTT

d_call: -
j_call: TRBJ1-5
clone_size: -
v_call: TRBV20-1
cdr3_aa: CSASPQPSLPQHF
cdr3_nt: TGCAGTGCTAGCCCTCAACCCAGTTTGCCCCAGCATTTT

d_call: -
j_call: TRBJ2-1
clone_size: -
v_call: TRBV7-9
cdr3_aa: CASSFRGVNSNEQFF
cdr3_nt: TGTGCCAGCAGCTTTAGAGGGGTGAATTCAAATGAGCAGTTCTTC

d_call: TRBD2
j_call: TRBJ2-1
clone_size: -
v_call: TRBV6-1
cdr3_aa: CASRVLAGGLGEQFF
cdr3_nt: TGTGCCAGCAGAGTACTAGCGGGAGGGCTTGGTGAGCAGTTCTTC